One sample yielded the 10 T cell receptor beta chains listed below, sequenced in a study of cytomegalovirus exposure and HLA in healthy donors. The PCR was carried out with 60 Vbeta primers and 13 Jbeta primers. Clones were sequenced by immunoSEQ multiplex PCR, and TCRdb holds only the in-frame ones, with some missing. The sample has tens of thousands of clones, about 80% seen once. Material: PBMCs. The receptors stem from a woman aged 40 to 50 in good health and CMV-seropositive.

The rearrangement uses TRBV4-1 and TRBJ2-3; 9 bases map to TRBD2. Germline lookup yields CDR1 MGHRA and CDR2 YSYEKL. Losses at the gene ends were 4 bases for V and 3 bases for J; bases not matched to a gene: 11. The CDR3 loop spans 17 amino acids. The CDR3 here is CASSPGAGGPDTDTQYF. CDR3 sequence (DNA): TGCGCCAGCAGCCCCGGGGCGGGGGGGCCTGATACAGATACGCAGTATTTT.

This sequence joins TRBV18 and TRBJ1-5, with D hard to call. This CDR3 spans 15 amino acids. The germline CDR1 and CDR2 sequences are KGHSH and LQKENI. V lost 2 bases, J lost 9 bases, and 17 bases lay in between. CDR3 bases: TGTGCCAGCTCACCATCCCCCGGCGGAATCTCGCCCCAGCATTTT. This codes for CASSPSPGGISPQHF.

The genes are TRBV6-1 and TRBJ1-4; 7 nucleotides match TRBD1. With V trimmed by 5 bases and J by 8 bases, 8 bases remained unmatched. Germline V gives CDR1 MNHNS, CDR2 SASEGT. The CDR3 loop spans 14 amino acids. CDR3 protein: CASSSGQEAEKLFF. The CDR3 coding sequence is TGTGCCAGCAGTTCCGGACAGGAGGCCGAAAAACTGTTTTTT.

This chain uses TRBV7-9 with TRBJ2-7, with 8 bases aligning to TRBD1. The CDR3 extends over 13 amino acids. The germline V gene has CDR1 SEHNR and CDR2 FQNEAQ (reference sequence). The V gene end was trimmed by 7 bases and the J gene end by 1 base; junction bases not matched to a gene: 3. The CDR3: CASTGGNSYEQYF. Written as DNA, the CDR3 is TGTGCCAGCACAGGGGGCAATTCCTACGAGCAGTACTTC.

The chain has TRBV2 and TRBJ2-5, with a tentative D call TRBD1 (5 bases). The V gene's germline CDR1 is SNHLY and CDR2 FYNNEI. V was trimmed by 5 bases and J by 3 bases, leaving 10 bases between them. The CDR3 is 13 amino acids. CDR3 coding DNA: TGTGCCAGCAGTAAGGCAGGGAAAGAGACCCAGTACTTC. This sequence encodes CASSKAGKETQYF.

This chain uses TRBV20-1 with TRBJ2-3; possible D gene TRBD2, 6 bases. V was pared by 3 bases and J by 6 bases, with 7 bases between. Germline loops: CDR1 DFQATT, CDR2 SNEGSKA (reference sequence). The CDR3 extends over 11 amino acids. CDR3 coding DNA: TGCAGTGCTAGGGAGGGGGATACGCAGTATTTT. It translates to CSAREGDTQYF.

The chain is built from TRBV19 and TRBJ1-1, with TRBD1 matching 8 bases. The junction had 11 bases not matched to a gene; V was cut back by 1 base and J by 4 bases. This CDR3 has 17 amino acids. Germline V gene sequence: CDR1 LNHDA, CDR2 SQIVND (reference sequence). CDR3 in amino acids: CASSIVGTGRGSTEAFF. CDR3 DNA sequence: TGTGCCAGTAGTATAGTAGGGACAGGTCGGGGAAGCACTGAAGCTTTCTTT.

The rearrangement joins TRBV5-1 to TRBJ1-1, with 7 bases aligning to TRBD1. Germline lookup yields CDR1 SGHRS and CDR2 YFSETQ. After removal of 4 bases from V and 0 bases from J, the junction contained 9 bases not matched to a gene. The CDR3 length is 16 residues. In DNA form, the CDR3 reads TGCGCCAGCAGCCTGCGAACAGGGGCCATGAACACTGAAGCTTTCTTT. This translates into CASSLRTGAMNTEAFF.

V usage is TRBV6-4 and J usage is TRBJ2-1; 10 bases map to TRBD2. The V gene's germline CDR1 is MRHNA and CDR2 SNTAGT. V gave up 2 bases and J gave up 6 bases; unmatched junction bases: 4. CDR3 length: 15 amino acids. CDR3 amino acids: CASSDRSGGANEQFF. CDR3 bases: TGTGCCAGCAGTGACAGAAGCGGGGGGGCCAATGAGCAGTTCTTC.

The genes are TRBV11-2 and TRBJ1-3; D not resolved. Germline CDR1 SGHAT, CDR2 FQNNGV. CDR3 length: 14 amino acids. V dropped 2 bases and J dropped 0 bases, with 5 bases sitting between them. The CDR3: CASSLFRSGNTIYF. Written as DNA, the CDR3 is TGTGCCAGCAGCTTATTTCGCTCTGGAAACACCATATATTTT. Supplemented by reference TRBV11-2 and TRBJ1-3, the full variable domain reads EAGVAQSPRYKIIEKRQSVAFWCNPISGHATLYWYQQILGQGPKLLIQFQNNGVVDDSQLPKDRFSAERLKGVDSTLKIQPAKLEDSAVYLCASSLFRSGNTIYFGEGSWLTVV.